Below, 32 T cell receptor beta chains from the same sample are listed, as sequenced in a study of cytomegalovirus exposure and HLA in healthy donors. The primer mix had 60 Vbeta and 13 Jbeta primers. Repertoires were generated with immunoSEQ multiplex PCR, while TCRdb's copy carries only in-frame clones and drops some. Among fewer than 200,000 clones listed, 70% to 80% were seen once. Source material: PBMCs. These receptors all stem from a female donor in good health and CMV-seronegative.

Regarding this clone: The same CDR3 can be traced to other DNA sequences in this sample. This rearrangement joins TRBV7-2 to TRBJ2-3; maybe TRBD2 (7 bases). The CDR3 length is 15 residues. V gave up 1 base and J gave up 6 bases, with 14 bases separating them. Germline loops: CDR1 SGHTA, CDR2 FQGNSA. The CDR3 is CASSLVGGRRDTQYF. For the CDR3, the DNA is TGTGCCAGCAGCTTAGTCGGGGGGCGTCGGGATACGCAGTATTTT.

This clone has just a few counts. V usage is TRBV6-1 and J usage is TRBJ1-2; possible D gene TRBD1, 5 bases. This CDR3 region has 14 residues. Germline V gives CDR1 MNHNS, CDR2 SASEGT. Deletions cut 8 bases from V and 6 bases from J, with 19 bases between. This chain's CDR3 is CASGRTGGANGYTF. The CDR3 bases are TGTGCCAGCGGACGAACAGGTGGGGCGAATGGCTACACCTTC.

The V and J genes are TRBV27 and TRBJ2-7; 11 bases are a match to TRBD2. Unmatched junction bases numbered 14, after V lost 8 bases and J lost 2 bases. Germline-derived CDR1 and CDR2 are MNHEY and SMNVEV (reference sequence). The CDR3 has 17 residues. The CDR3 here is CASARLAGKASPYEQYF. CDR3 nucleotides: TGTGCCAGCGCGAGACTAGCGGGGAAAGCATCCCCCTACGAGCAGTACTTC.

The CDR3 sequence: CASRKNRDRGHEQYF. The CDR3 nucleotides read TGTGCCAGCAGGAAAAACCGGGACAGGGGCCACGAGCAGTACTTC. V is TRBV6-5 and J is TRBJ2-7; 10 nucleotides line up with TRBD1. J lost 5 bases, V lost 6 bases, and 10 bases had no gene match. The CDR3 loop spans 15 amino acids. The germline CDR1 and CDR2 sequences are MNHEY and SVGAGI.

V usage is TRBV5-4 and J usage is TRBJ1-2; 8 nucleotides line up with TRBD1. Germline CDR1 is SGHNT and CDR2 is YYREEE (reference sequence). The length of the CDR3 is 14 residues. V trimming: 4 bases; J trimming: 8 bases; junction bases outside the gene matches: 10. The CDR3 here is CASSPPTTGVGYTF. Written as DNA, the CDR3 is TGTGCCAGCAGCCCCCCGACGACAGGGGTGGGCTACACCTTC.

The V call is TRBV7-6, the J call TRBJ2-1, with D possibly being TRBD1 (5 bases). Germline values: CDR1 SGHVS, CDR2 FNYEAQ. V was trimmed by 5 bases and J by 8 bases, leaving 31 bases between them. CDR3 length equals 19 residues. The CDR3 reads CASSRWGLGGIPNNDEQFF. The DNA of the CDR3 is TGTGCCAGCAGCCGGTGGGGCCTTGGCGGAATCCCCAACAATGATGAGCAGTTCTTC. Full variable domain (missing parts from reference TRBV7-6 and TRBJ2-1): GAGVSQSPRYKVTKRGQDVALRCDPISGHVSLYWYRQALGQGPEFLTYFNYEAQQDKSGLPNDRFSAERPEGSISTLTIQRTEQRDSAMYRCASSRWGLGGIPNNDEQFFGPGTRLTVL.

This chain connects TRBV5-4 to TRBJ1-2; 7 positions agree with TRBD1. V gave up 1 base and J gave up 10 bases; unmatched junction bases: 7. This CDR3 spans 13 amino acids. The V gene's germline CDR1 is SGHNT and CDR2 YYREEE (reference sequence). The CDR3 is CASSLWGQHNYTF. The CDR3 DNA follows: TGTGCCAGCAGCTTGTGGGGACAGCATAACTACACCTTC.

The chain is built from TRBV5-6 and TRBJ2-3; D unresolved. CDR3 size: 12 residues. Germline V gene data show CDR1 as SGHDT and CDR2 as YYEEEE. V lost 2 bases, J lost 5 bases, and 6 bases lay in between. The CDR3 DNA is TGTGCCAGCAGCTTAGTCGGAGATACGCAGTATTTT. Protein sequence: CASSLVGDTQYF.

The genes are TRBV28 and TRBJ2-7, with 8 bases aligning to TRBD1. CDR3 size: 14 residues. Germline values: CDR1 MDHEN, CDR2 SYDVKM. J lost 2 bases, V lost 4 bases, and 4 bases had no gene match. The CDR3 DNA reads as TGTGCCAGCAGTTCGGGACAGGCCCCCTACGAGCAGTACTTC. Residues: CASSSGQAPYEQYF.

This chain uses TRBV4-2 with TRBJ1-1; D gene uncertain. Germline-derived CDR1 and CDR2 are LGHNA and YNFKEQ. V was clipped by 0 bases and J by 10 bases, with 21 bases between them. The CDR3 totals 16 residues. DNA for the CDR3: TGTGCCAGCAGCCAAGATCGCCTCCCGTCGGGTGGCGGAGCTTTCTTT. This sequence encodes CASSQDRLPSGGGAFF.

The chain links TRBV6-1 to TRBJ2-7; 7 bases map to TRBD2. With V trimmed by 0 bases and J by 3 bases, 5 bases remained unmatched. The CDR3 sequence is 15 residues long. Germline CDR1 MNHNS, CDR2 SASEGT. The CDR3 protein is CASSEAWLADYEQYF. As DNA, the CDR3 is TGTGCCAGCAGTGAAGCGTGGCTAGCGGACTACGAGCAGTACTTC.

V gene TRBV18 combines with J gene TRBJ1-1; 7 nucleotides align to TRBD1. Germline assignment: CDR1 KGHSH and CDR2 LQKENI. The CDR3 is made up of 14 amino acids. Unmatched junction bases numbered 2, after V lost 4 bases and J lost 0 bases. The CDR3 DNA reads TGTGCCAGCTCACGACAGGGTATGAACACTGAAGCTTTCTTT. This codes for CASSRQGMNTEAFF.

J is TRBJ2-7 and V is TRBV2, with D unclear. Per germline, CDR1 SNHLY and CDR2 FYNNEI. The CDR3 covers 12 residues. Trimming took off 0 bases at V and 5 bases at J, with 5 bases between the two ends. For the CDR3, the DNA is TGTGCCAGCAGTGAAGCCGTCCACGAGCAGTACTTC. It yields the protein CASSEAVHEQYF.

Only a few counts were recorded for this clone. V is TRBV13 and J is TRBJ2-7, with TRBD2 matching over 10 bases. The CDR3 runs 14 residues. V lost 5 bases, J lost 6 bases, and 7 bases stayed unmatched. Per germline, CDR1 PRHDT and CDR2 FYEKMQ (reference sequence). As DNA, the CDR3 is TGTGCCAGCAGCACCCGGACTAGCGGCGGCGAGCAGTACTTC. It yields the protein CASSTRTSGGEQYF. The full variable domain, in which reference TRBV13 and TRBJ2-7 provide the parts outside the CDR3, is AAGVIQSPRHLIKEKRETATLKCYPIPRHDTVYWYQQGPGQDPQFLISFYEKMQSDKGSIPDRFSAQQFSDYHSELNMSSLELGDSALYFCASSTRTSGGEQYFGPGTRLTVT.

The chain combines TRBV28 with TRBJ2-7; perhaps TRBD2 as D (5 bases). V lost 8 bases, J lost 4 bases, and 18 bases lay in between. Germline CDR1 MDHEN, CDR2 SYDVKM. The CDR3 has 14 amino acids. The CDR3 loop reads CASRINRGLYEQYF. CDR3 bases: TGTGCCAGCCGAATTAATCGGGGTTTGTACGAGCAGTACTTC.

This clone was counted a few times. The chain has TRBV29-1 and TRBJ2-1, with TRBD2 identical over 12 bases. Germline CDR1 SQVTM, CDR2 ANQGSEA. The CDR3 covers 14 residues. With 8 bases clipped from V and 11 bases from J, the junction kept 13 bases outside the gene matches. The CDR3 sequence is CSHQGGLAGEKQFF. CDR3 in DNA: TGCAGCCATCAGGGGGGACTAGCGGGTGAAAAGCAGTTCTTC.

The chain uses TRBV10-3 and TRBJ2-7; D may be TRBD1 (7 bases). The CDR3 is 14 amino acids. Per the germline V gene, CDR1 is ENHRY and CDR2 is SYGVKD. V was clipped by 6 bases and J by 4 bases, with 16 bases between them. DNA of the CDR3: TGTGCCATCAGCAAACCAGCAGGGGGGTACGAGCAGTACTTC. It specifies CAISKPAGGYEQYF.

Turning to this clone: The sample holds other DNA sequences that translate to the same CDR3. This chain links TRBV7-9 with TRBJ2-7, with 12 positions matching TRBD1. CDR1 and CDR2 from the germline V gene are SEHNR and FQNEAQ (reference sequence). The CDR3 runs 14 residues. V lost 5 bases, J lost 4 bases, and 3 bases stayed unmatched. The CDR3 bases are TGTGCCAGCAGCCCGGGACAGGGGGCTTACGAGCAGTACTTC. Its translation is CASSPGQGAYEQYF.

The chain is built from TRBV6-1 and TRBJ2-2, with 9 bases fitting TRBD1. V was clipped by 4 bases and J by 4 bases; unmatched bases: 4. The CDR3 has 15 amino acids. Germline CDR1 is MNHNS and CDR2 is SASEGT. CDR3 loop: CASSARDRATGELFF. CDR3 bases: TGTGCCAGCAGTGCCAGGGACAGGGCCACCGGGGAGCTGTTTTTT.

The V gene is TRBV5-8, the J gene TRBJ2-3, with 7 bases aligning to TRBD2. The V segment lost 4 bases and the J segment 6 bases; nucleotides outside the gene matches: 17. Germline V gives CDR1 SGHTS, CDR2 YDEGEE. The CDR3 is made up of 17 amino acids. The DNA for the CDR3 is TGTGCCAGCAGCAAAGGCGCGACTAGCTCCCTGGGGGATACGCAGTATTTT. Translated, it gives CASSKGATSSLGDTQYF. Looking up the rest from reference TRBV5-8 and TRBJ2-3 gives the full variable domain: EAGVTQSPTHLIKTRGQQATLRCSPISGHTSVYWYQQALGLGLQFLLWYDEGEERNRGNFPPRFSGRQFPNYSSELNVNALELEDSALYLCASSKGATSSLGDTQYFGPGTRLTVL.

The chain is built from TRBV28 and TRBJ2-1; D is ambiguous. Trimming removed 8 bases at V and 7 bases at J, with 3 bases between. Germline CDR1 reads MDHEN; CDR2 reads SYDVKM. There are 9 residues in the CDR3. DNA for the CDR3: TGTGCCAGCCTGAATGAGCAGTTCTTC. This translates into CASLNEQFF.

A remark on this clone: The junction and the germline gene differ at one end; a read error may be behind it. The rearrangement links TRBV6-1 to TRBJ2-6; 8 nucleotides align to TRBD1. The CDR3 extends over 15 amino acids. Per germline, CDR1 MNHNS and CDR2 SASEGT. CDR3 loop: CASGQGSSGANGLTF. The CDR3 region has the DNA TGTGCCAGTGGACAGGGTAGCAGTGGGGCCAACGGCCTGACTTTC.

V and J are TRBV7-6 and TRBJ2-7; 7 bases map to TRBD1. This CDR3 comprises 15 residues. J lost 2 bases, V lost 4 bases, and 8 bases had no gene match. The germline V gene has CDR1 SGHVS and CDR2 FNYEAQ. The CDR3 sequence: CASSYGTELTYEQYF. In DNA form, the CDR3 reads TGTGCCAGCAGCTACGGGACAGAACTCACCTACGAGCAGTACTTC.

The V call is TRBV4-2, the J call TRBJ1-5; D perhaps matches TRBD1 (5 bases). Germline CDR1 LGHNA, CDR2 YNFKEQ. V lost 0 bases, J lost 7 bases, and 13 bases lay in between. CDR3 size: 15 residues. The CDR3 DNA is TGTGCCAGCAGCCAAGAGGGACCTCGGGGGCAGCCCCAGCATTTT. It is translated as CASSQEGPRGQPQHF.

V gene TRBV5-1 combines with J gene TRBJ1-4, with D maybe TRBD1 (6 bases). Trimming pared 3 bases from V and 7 bases from J, leaving 16 bases between. The CDR3 sequence is 15 residues long. Germline CDR1 reads SGHRS; CDR2 reads YFSETQ. The CDR3 sequence: CASSSQGPGGEKLFF. CDR3 DNA: TGCGCCAGCAGCTCCCAGGGGCCGGGGGGTGAAAAACTGTTTTTT.

This rearrangement joins TRBV7-3 to TRBJ2-2; 8 bases are a match to TRBD2. CDR3 length equals 19 residues. Trimming took 3 bases from V and 5 from J; bases not matched to a gene: 17. The germline CDR1 and CDR2 sequences are SGHTA and FQGTGA. The CDR3 protein is CASSFHWTSPGDKTGELFF. The CDR3 DNA reads TGTGCCAGCAGCTTCCACTGGACTAGCCCCGGGGATAAAACCGGGGAGCTGTTTTTT.

This clone has only a few counts. V and J are TRBV7-9 and TRBJ2-7; TRBD1 matches at 10 bases. The CDR3 extends over 14 amino acids. The V gene's germline CDR1 is SEHNR and CDR2 FQNEAQ (reference sequence). The V segment lost 7 bases and the J segment 1 base; nucleotides outside the gene matches: 4. CDR3 loop: CASTSDRGSYEQYF. As DNA, the CDR3 is TGTGCCAGCACCTCGGACAGGGGGTCCTACGAGCAGTACTTC.

The chain links TRBV28 to TRBJ2-3; D is unclear. The CDR3 is 15 amino acids. CDR1 and CDR2 from the germline V gene are MDHEN and SYDVKM. The V end lost 2 bases, the J end lost 1 base, and 10 bases lay between the germline ends. CDR3 in amino acids: CASSLGQFRTDTQYF. CDR3 bases: TGTGCCAGCAGTTTAGGCCAGTTCCGCACAGATACGCAGTATTTT.

The rearrangement uses TRBV6-6 and TRBJ1-6; D not certain. Trimming took 7 bases from V and 7 from J, leaving 14 bases between them. Looked up from germline, CDR1 is MNHNY and CDR2 is SVGAGI (reference sequence). This CDR3 has 14 residues. The CDR3 region is CASNTADVNSPLHF. Here the CDR3 DNA reads TGTGCCAGCAATACAGCTGATGTCAATTCACCCCTCCACTTT.

A note on this clone: One end of the junction is discordant with germline, which a read error may explain. The genes are TRBV7-7 and TRBJ1-1, with D tentatively TRBD1 (5 bases). Germline V gene sequence: CDR1 SSHAT, CDR2 FNYEAQ (reference sequence). This CDR3 region has 13 residues. This CDR3 is CASSLQVNTEAFF. CDR3 bases: TGTGCTAGCAGCTTACAGGTGAACACTGAAGCTTTCTTT.

The CDR3 nucleotides are TGTGCCAGTAGTATTCAAGACGGACTTTCCTACAATGAGCAGTTCTTC. Its translation is CASSIQDGLSYNEQFF. This chain uses TRBV19 with TRBJ2-1; D possibly corresponds to TRBD2 (5 bases). CDR1 is LNHDA and CDR2 is SQIVND in the germline V gene (reference sequence). The length of the CDR3 is 16 residues. Trimming pared 3 bases from V and 1 base from J, leaving 13 bases between.

The genes are TRBV7-9 and TRBJ2-7; 9 bases agree with TRBD1. The CDR3 runs to 15 residues. Unmatched junction bases numbered 15, after V lost 8 bases and J lost 7 bases. Per germline, CDR1 SEHNR and CDR2 FQNEAQ (reference sequence). The CDR3, as DNA: TGTGCCAGCCAAAAAACCGGGACAGGGCCTCGGGAGCAGTACTTC. Residues: CASQKTGTGPREQYF.